This T cell receptor beta chain came from a study of human T cells and chemical hapten exposure. Library construction involved attaching unique molecular identifiers to individual cDNA molecules, which allowed quantitative, reproducible TCR counting. Using its own MiXCR run on the RACE reads, TCRdb lists one record per CDR3 protein. The data contain 85,000 or so distinct CDR3 sequences, around a tenth of them seen just once; the ten biggest clones take up 1.6%. This clonotype came up many times. V lost 7 bases to trimming and J lost 2 bases, with 17 bases between them. Germline values: CDR1 MNHEY, CDR2 SVGEGT. CDR3 length: 16 residues. Time point reported: patch test 2, 6 weeks after DPC sensitization. Described treatment: therapeutic diphenylcyclopropenone sensitization with weekly scalp DPC. Ahead of applying each patch test, blood was sampled.

This chain joins TRBV6-2 or TRBV6-3 and TRBJ2-2; a possible D gene is TRBD2 (6 bases). Sequenced here: whole blood, sampled in connection with sensitization to the hapten diphenylcyclopropenone (DPC). This receptor was taken from a young man with alopecia areata. Some clones in this sample may be carry-over from other donors' samples. The CDR3 loop is CASNPWRDRNTGELFF. CDR3 in DNA: TGTGCCAGCAATCCTTGGCGGGACCGAAACACCGGGGAGCTGTTTTTT.